This TCR beta chain was captured in a study of T cells expressing NK-cell markers. The CDR3 loop spans 15 amino acids. The germline CDR1 and CDR2 sequences are KGHSH and LQKENI. No DNA is given; TCRdb re-called the 5' RACE reads and lists each CDR3 protein once. The sample yields fewer than 550,000 distinct CDR3 sequences, of which the top ten take up 1.4%. Study observations and caveats: HCMV specificity of the expanded NKG2C+ T cell clones stayed unclear. The study found dominant NKG2C+ clonotypes at about 1.0-7.0% of CD8+ T cells in over five donors.

Worth noting for this clonotype: Its antigen is not known.

This chain uses TRBV18 with TRBJ2-5; lacking DNA, the TRBD1 call made by TCRdb goes unchecked. Sample: blood T cells: a sorted CD56 or NKG2C T cell subset, CD4+ or CD8+ T cells, or bulk PBMC T cells (not recorded which). The sequence was obtained from a woman aged 45-65 years in good health. The CDR3 here is CASSPPRGIAETQYF.